This TCR beta chain was observed in a study of blood T cell repertoires in COVID-19. As processed by the authors: Researchers report that nucleated cell counts were estimated from reference gene primer amplification. Measured with immunoSEQ multiplex PCR; TCRdb has only the in-frame clones, and not every one. V, J and clone size are taken as reported in that table, and D and trimming were inferred from the DNA itself. The sample shows about 240,000 clones, about four fifths of them seen only once. Living in under 30 US areas, the participants were between roughly 18 and 89 years of age. The study assigned cohorts using participant-reported clinical history. The ends were cut back, 1 base at V and 3 bases at J, with 13 bases in the middle. The CDR3 covers 15 residues. Germline loops: CDR1 SGHTA, CDR2 FQGNSA.

This receptor was obtained from a woman aged 40 to 50 who had been exposed to COVID-19. V gene TRBV7-2 combines with J gene TRBJ2-7; possible D gene TRBD1, 5 bases. The sequenced sample was PBMCs or T cells enriched from blood (not recorded which). CDR3 in amino acids: CASSLEQDLIYEQYF. CDR3 nucleotide sequence: TGTGCCAGCAGCTTAGAACAGGACCTCATCTACGAGCAGTACTTC.